This is a list of T cell receptor beta chains from one sample in a study of blood T cell repertoires in COVID-19. Using immunoSEQ multiplex PCR, the repertoire was profiled, and TCRdb retains in-frame clones only, with some absent. The table lists about 180,000 clones, 85% to 90% of them singletons, with 6.2% in the top ten. Sequenced input: PBMCs or T cells enriched from blood (not recorded which). The receptor source for this set is a man aged 40-50 years who had recovered from COVID-19. The CDR3 runs from the conserved cysteine through the conserved F or W. D genes are given only for firm matches. Clone size appears in some rows only: once, few, many, or a class for an expanded clone.

clone size	V gene	J gene	D gene	CDR3 length	CDR3 DNA	CDR3 protein
-	TRBV6-5	TRBJ1-2	-	12	TGTGCCAGCAGTACCGACAGCTATGGCTACACCTTC	CASSTDSYGYTF
-	TRBV1	TRBJ1-6	-	16	TGCACCAGCAGCCAAGATCGGGGCAGGGGGCTCGAACCCCTCCACTTT	CTSSQDRGRGLEPLHF
-	TRBV5-1	TRBJ2-3	-	14	TGCGCCAGCAGCTTGAGGAGGTTTGGAGATACGCAGTATTTT	CASSLRRFGDTQYF
-	TRBV27	TRBJ2-3	-	12	TGTGCCAGCAGTTTTTTCGGAGATACGCAGTATTTT	CASSFFGDTQYF
-	TRBV27	TRBJ1-3	-	14	TGTGCCAGCAGTCCTCAGGGGACTGGAAACACCATATATTTT	CASSPQGTGNTIYF
-	TRBV5-1	TRBJ2-3	-	15	TGCGCCAGCAGCTCCGGGACTGGCTTTACAGATACGCAGTATTTT	CASSSGTGFTDTQYF
-	TRBV5-1	TRBJ1-1	-	14	TGCGCCAGCAGCCTAGGGAACACGGGGACTGAAGCTTTCTTT	CASSLGNTGTEAFF
-	TRBV19	TRBJ1-2	TRBD1	12	TGTGCCACCTTACAGGGGGCAGACGGCTACACCTTC	CATLQGADGYTF
many	TRBV4-1	TRBJ1-3	TRBD1	15	TGCGCCAGCAGCCAACCGACAGGGACTGGAAACACCATATATTTT	CASSQPTGTGNTIYF
-	TRBV5-6	TRBJ1-5	-	14	TGTGCCAGCAGCTGGGGTCAGGGGAATCAGCCCCAGCATTTT	CASSWGQGNQPQHF
-	TRBV5-1	TRBJ2-5	-	15	TGCGCCAGCAGCTTGGTAGGCAGGGGTGCAGAGACCCAGTACTTC	CASSLVGRGAETQYF
-	TRBV11-2	TRBJ1-2	-	14	TGTGCCAGCAGCTTAGCCCTGGACAGACGAGGCTACACCTTC	CASSLALDRRGYTF
-	TRBV27	TRBJ1-2	TRBD1	15	TGTGCCAGCAGAAGACCGGGACAGACTAACTATGGCTACACCTTC	CASRRPGQTNYGYTF
-	TRBV7-9	TRBJ1-1	-	14	TGTGCCAGCAGCCGTGGGCCCGGAGGGACTGAAGCTTTCTTT	CASSRGPGGTEAFF
-	TRBV14	TRBJ2-7	-	15	TGTGCCAGCTCTTTAAACAGGGTTCCTACCTACGAGCAGTACTTC	CASSLNRVPTYEQYF
-	TRBV10-3	TRBJ1-4	TRBD1	13	TGTGCCATCAGTGGCACAGGGGGGGAAAAACTGTTTTTT	CAISGTGGEKLFF
-	TRBV24-1	TRBJ1-1	TRBD1	15	TGTGCCACCAGTGCCCGACAGGGGGCGAGGACTGAAGCTTTCTTT	CATSARQGARTEAFF
-	TRBV18	TRBJ2-1	TRBD2	16	TGTGCCAGCTCGTTCTATAGCGGGAGCTCCTACAATGAGCAGTTCTTC	CASSFYSGSSYNEQFF
-	TRBV11-3	TRBJ2-1	TRBD1	16	TGTGCCAGCAGCCCGAGGACAGGGAGCTCCTACAATGAGCAGTTCTTC	CASSPRTGSSYNEQFF
-	TRBV10-3	TRBJ2-7	-	11	TGTGCCTCACAGACCTCCTACGAGCAGTACTTC	CASQTSYEQYF